This entry concerns a single T cell receptor (beta chain). Its antigen remains unidentified. 13 Jbeta primers and 60 Vbeta primers were used for the PCR. Using immunoSEQ multiplex PCR, the repertoire was profiled, and TCRdb retains in-frame clones only, with some absent. This table has roughly 190,000 clones, over 60% appearing once. This CDR3 region has 17 residues. V gave up 3 bases and J gave up 3 bases; unmatched junction bases: 10. Per the germline V gene, CDR1 is SGDLS and CDR2 is YYNGEE. The sample is drawn from a study of cytomegalovirus exposure and HLA in healthy donors. Study-wide results and limits: In a later analysis, a missense DCLRE1C variant was linked to TCR beta V- and J-gene trimming.

The sequenced sample consisted of PBMCs. This clonotype was obtained from a man aged 25-40 years in good health and CMV-seropositive. The chain links TRBV9 to TRBJ1-2; 11 positions agree with TRBD1. The DNA for the CDR3 is TGTGCCAGCAGCGAGTTCTCCGGGACAGGGGGAGACTATGGCTACACCTTC. Residues: CASSEFSGTGGDYGYTF.